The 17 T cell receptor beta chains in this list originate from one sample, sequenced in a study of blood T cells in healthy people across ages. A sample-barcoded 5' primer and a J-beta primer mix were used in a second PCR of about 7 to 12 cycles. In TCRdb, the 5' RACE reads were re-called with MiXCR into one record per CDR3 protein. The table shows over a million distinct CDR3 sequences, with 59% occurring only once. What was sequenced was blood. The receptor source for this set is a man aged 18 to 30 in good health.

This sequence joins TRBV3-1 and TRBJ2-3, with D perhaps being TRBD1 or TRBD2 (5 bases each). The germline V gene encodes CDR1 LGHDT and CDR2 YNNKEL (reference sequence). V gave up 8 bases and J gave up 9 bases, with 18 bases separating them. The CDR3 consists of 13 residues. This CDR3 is CASERGDRATQYF. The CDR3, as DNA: TGTGCCAGCGAGAGGGGCGACAGAGCGACGCAGTATTTT.

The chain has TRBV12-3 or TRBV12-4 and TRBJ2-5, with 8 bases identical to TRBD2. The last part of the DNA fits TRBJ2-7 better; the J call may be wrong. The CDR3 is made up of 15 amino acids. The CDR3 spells CASRKAGADNYEQYF. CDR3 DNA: TGTGCCAGCAGGAAAGCGGGAGCGGACAACTACGAGCAGTACTTC.

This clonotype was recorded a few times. The CDR3 sequence: CSARDTAGGPNEQFF. The CDR3 DNA is TGCAGTGCTAGAGACACAGCGGGAGGGCCTAATGAGCAGTTCTTC. This chain uses TRBV20-1 with TRBJ2-1; 10 bases match TRBD2. After removal of 0 bases from V and 7 bases from J, the junction contained 6 bases not matched to a gene. The CDR3 runs to 15 residues. Germline V CDR1 and CDR2: DFQATT, SNEGSKA (reference sequence).

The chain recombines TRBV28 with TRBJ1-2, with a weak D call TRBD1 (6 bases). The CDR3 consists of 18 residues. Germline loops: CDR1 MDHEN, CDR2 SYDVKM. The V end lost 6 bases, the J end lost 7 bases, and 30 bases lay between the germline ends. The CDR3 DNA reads TGTGCCAGCAGCCCTGCGGGGGGCATGGCCCTCGTCGGGGGTGGCTACACCTTC. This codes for CASSPAGGMALVGGGYTF.

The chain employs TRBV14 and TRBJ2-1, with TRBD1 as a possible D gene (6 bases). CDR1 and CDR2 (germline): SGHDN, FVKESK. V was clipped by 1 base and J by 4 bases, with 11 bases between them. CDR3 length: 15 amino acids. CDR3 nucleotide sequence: TGTGCCAGCAGCCAAGTCAGGGACAATTACAATGAGCAGTTCTTC. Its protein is CASSQVRDNYNEQFF.

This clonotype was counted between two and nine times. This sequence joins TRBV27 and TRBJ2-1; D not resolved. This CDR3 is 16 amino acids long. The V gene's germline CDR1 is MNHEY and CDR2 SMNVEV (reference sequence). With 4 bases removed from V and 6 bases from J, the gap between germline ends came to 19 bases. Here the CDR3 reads CASSWGSRAGSNEQFF. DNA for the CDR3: TGTGCCAGCAGTTGGGGAAGTAGGGCCGGATCCAATGAGCAGTTCTTC.

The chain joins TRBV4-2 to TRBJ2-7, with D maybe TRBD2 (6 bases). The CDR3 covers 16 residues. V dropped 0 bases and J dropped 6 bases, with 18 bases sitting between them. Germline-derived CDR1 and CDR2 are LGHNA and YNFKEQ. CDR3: CASSQESEGVWGEQYF. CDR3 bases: TGTGCCAGCAGCCAAGAATCGGAGGGCGTCTGGGGCGAGCAGTACTTC.

In DNA, the CDR3 is TGTGCCAGCGCGGGCGGTGAAAAACTGTTTTTT. Translated: CASAGGEKLFF. This sequence joins TRBV12-3 or TRBV12-4 and TRBJ1-4; D is uncertain. The CDR3 is 11 amino acids. The V gene lost 8 bases and the J gene lost 7 bases, with 8 bases spanning the gap.

CDR3 loop: CASSLYRGAEAFF. The CDR3 DNA reads as TGTGCCAGCAGCTTATATCGGGGCGCTGAAGCTTTCTTT. The chain recombines TRBV7-8 with TRBJ1-1; possibly TRBD1 for D (5 bases). V was pared by 2 bases and J by 6 bases, with 10 bases between. The CDR3 runs to 13 residues. Germline-derived CDR1 and CDR2 are SGHVS and FQNEAQ.

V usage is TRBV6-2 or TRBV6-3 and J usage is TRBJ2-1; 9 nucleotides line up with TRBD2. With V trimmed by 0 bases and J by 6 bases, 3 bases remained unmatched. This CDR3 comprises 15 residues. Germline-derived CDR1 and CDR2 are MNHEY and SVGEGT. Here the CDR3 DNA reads TGTGCCAGCAGTTACTCGGTACTAGCGGGCAATGAGCAGTTCTTC. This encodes CASSYSVLAGNEQFF.

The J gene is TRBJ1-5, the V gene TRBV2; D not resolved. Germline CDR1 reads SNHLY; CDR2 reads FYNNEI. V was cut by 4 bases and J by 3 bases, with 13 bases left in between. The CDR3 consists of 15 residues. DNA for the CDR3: TGTGCCAGCAGTGCGGAAAGGATCTCCAATCAGCCCCAGCATTTT. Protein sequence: CASSAERISNQPQHF.

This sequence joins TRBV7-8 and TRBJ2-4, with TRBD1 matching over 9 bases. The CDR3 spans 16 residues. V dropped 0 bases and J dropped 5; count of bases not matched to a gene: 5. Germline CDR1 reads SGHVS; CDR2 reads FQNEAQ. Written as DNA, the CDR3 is TGTGCCAGCAGCTTAGCCTGGAGGACAGGGGAAAACATTCAGTACTTC. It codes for CASSLAWRTGENIQYF.

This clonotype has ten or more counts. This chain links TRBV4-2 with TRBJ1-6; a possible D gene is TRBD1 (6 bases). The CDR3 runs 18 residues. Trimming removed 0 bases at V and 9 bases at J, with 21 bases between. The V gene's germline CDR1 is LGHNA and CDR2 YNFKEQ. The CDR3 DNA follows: TGTGCCAGCAGCCAAGATCTAGTCTGGACAGTCGATAGTTCACCCCTCCACTTT. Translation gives CASSQDLVWTVDSSPLHF.

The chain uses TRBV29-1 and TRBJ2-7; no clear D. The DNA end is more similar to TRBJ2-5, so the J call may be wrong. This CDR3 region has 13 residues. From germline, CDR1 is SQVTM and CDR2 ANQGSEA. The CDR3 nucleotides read TGCAGCGGGAAGAACTTAATCTGGGAGACCCAGTACTTC. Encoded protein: CSGKNLIWETQYF.

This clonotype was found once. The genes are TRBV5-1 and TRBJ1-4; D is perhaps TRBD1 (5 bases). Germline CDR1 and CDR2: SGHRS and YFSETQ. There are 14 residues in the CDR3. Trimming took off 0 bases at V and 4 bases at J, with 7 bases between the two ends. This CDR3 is CASSLGQHNEKLFF. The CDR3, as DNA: TGCGCCAGCAGCTTGGGACAGCATAATGAAAAACTGTTTTTT.

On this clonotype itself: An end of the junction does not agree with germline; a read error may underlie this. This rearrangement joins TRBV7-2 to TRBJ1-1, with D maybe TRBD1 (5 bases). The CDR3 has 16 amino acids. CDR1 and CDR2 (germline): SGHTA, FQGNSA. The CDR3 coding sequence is TGTGCCGGCAGCTTAGGGTCCCCCGCAGGGTCGGCTGAAGCTTTCTTT. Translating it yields CAGSLGSPAGSAEAFF.

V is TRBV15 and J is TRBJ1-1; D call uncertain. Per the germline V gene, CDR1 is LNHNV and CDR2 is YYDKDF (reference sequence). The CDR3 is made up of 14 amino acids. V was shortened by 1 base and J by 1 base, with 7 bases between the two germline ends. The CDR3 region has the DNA TGTGCCACCAGCAGAGGCGGACCGAACACTGAAGCTTTCTTT. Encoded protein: CATSRGGPNTEAFF.